This entry describes one TCR beta chain. Its antigen is still unknown. Naive CD8 cells lacked CD45RO and underwent positive selection for CCR7, leaving out terminally differentiated effector memory CD45RA+ cells. The sample is drawn from a study of shared clonotypes between healthy human individuals. Study outcomes and limitations: All-four-donor shared clonotypes had higher generation probabilities than non-shared clonotypes did. Rarefaction showed sorted-subset sequencing was incomplete despite large depth.

Measured with immunoSEQ multiplex PCR; TCRdb has only the in-frame clones, and not every one. The table lists some 2 million clones, around 96% of them singletons. The receptor was derived from a young man in good health. The sequenced sample consisted of naive CD8+ T cells sorted from blood.

The CDR3 region has the DNA TGTGCCAGCAGCTTGGAGCTAGGACTAGCGGGGCCGCAAGAGACCCAGTACTTC. This gives the protein CASSLELGLAGPQETQYF. This chain connects TRBV5-6 to TRBJ2-5; 12 nucleotides align to TRBD2. Germline-derived CDR1 and CDR2 are SGHDT and YYEEEE. The CDR3 is 18 amino acids. The J segment lost 2 bases and the V segment lost 0 bases, leaving 8 bases of the junction unmatched. Based on the CDR3 plus reference TRBV5-6 and TRBJ2-5, the full variable domain is DAGVTQSPTHLIKTRGQQVTLRCSPKSGHDTVSWYQQALGQGPQFIFQYYEEEERQRGNFPDRFSGHQFPNYSSELNVNALLLGDSALYLCASSLELGLAGPQETQYFGPGTRLLVL.